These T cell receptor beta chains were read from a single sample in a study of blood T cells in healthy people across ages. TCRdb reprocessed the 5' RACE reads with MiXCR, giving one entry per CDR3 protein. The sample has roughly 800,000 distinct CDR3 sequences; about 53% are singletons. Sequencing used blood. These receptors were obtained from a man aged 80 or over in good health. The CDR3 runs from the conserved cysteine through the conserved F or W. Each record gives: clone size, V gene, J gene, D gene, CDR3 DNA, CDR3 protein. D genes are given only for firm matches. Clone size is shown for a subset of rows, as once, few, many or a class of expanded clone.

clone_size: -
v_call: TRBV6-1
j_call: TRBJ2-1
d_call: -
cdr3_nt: TGTGCCAGCAGTCACCAAGCGGAGGGGGCCTACAATGAGCAGTTCTTC
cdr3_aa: CASSHQAEGAYNEQFF

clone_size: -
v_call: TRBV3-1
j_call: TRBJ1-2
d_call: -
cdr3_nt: TGTGCCAGCAGCCCGGACAGCCGTTATGGCTACACCTTC
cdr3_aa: CASSPDSRYGYTF

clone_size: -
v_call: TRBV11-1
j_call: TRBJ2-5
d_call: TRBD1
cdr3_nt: TGTGCCAGCAGCATCACCGGGACAGGGCTTGGAGAGACCCAGTACTTC
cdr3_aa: CASSITGTGLGETQYF

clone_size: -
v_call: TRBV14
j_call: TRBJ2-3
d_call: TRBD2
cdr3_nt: TGTGCCAGCAGCCAAGTGGCGGGAGTCAGATACGCGTATTTT
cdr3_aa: CASSQVAGVRYAYF

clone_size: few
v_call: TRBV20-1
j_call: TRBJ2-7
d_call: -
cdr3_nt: TGCAGTGCTAGCCGGGTCCTGGACCTCCCCGAGCAGTACTTC
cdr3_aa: CSASRVLDLPEQYF

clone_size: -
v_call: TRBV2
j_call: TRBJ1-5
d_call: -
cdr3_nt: TGTGCCAGCAGAGCAGGGGACGGCAATCAGCCCCAGCATTTT
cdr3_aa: CASRAGDGNQPQHF

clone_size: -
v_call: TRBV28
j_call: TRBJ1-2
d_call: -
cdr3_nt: TGTGCCAGCAGACCCTCGGGAGAGGGGCTTTATGGCTACAACTTC
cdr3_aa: CASRPSGEGLYGYNF

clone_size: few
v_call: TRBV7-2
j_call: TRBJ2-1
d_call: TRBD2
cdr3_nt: TGTGCCAGCAGCTTGGGACTACCAGTCTACAATGAGCAGTTCTTC
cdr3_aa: CASSLGLPVYNEQFF

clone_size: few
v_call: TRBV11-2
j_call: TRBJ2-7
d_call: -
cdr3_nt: TGTGCCAGCAGCTTCGTAGGTCCCCCCTCCTACGAGCAGTACTTC
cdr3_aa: CASSFVGPPSYEQYF

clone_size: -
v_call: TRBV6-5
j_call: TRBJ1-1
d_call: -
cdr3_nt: TGTGCCAGCAGCAACCCTCGGACTGAAGCTTTCTTT
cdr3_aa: CASSNPRTEAFF

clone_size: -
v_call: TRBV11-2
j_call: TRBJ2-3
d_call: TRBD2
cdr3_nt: TGTGCCAGCAGACCTTCTCTAGCGGGAGTTGGGCACAGATACGCGTATTTT
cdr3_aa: CASRPSLAGVGHRYAYF

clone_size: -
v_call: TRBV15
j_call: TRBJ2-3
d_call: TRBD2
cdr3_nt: TGTGCCACCAGCAGAGGCGAGACTAGAGGGACTACTCACAGATACGCGTATTTT
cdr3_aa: CATSRGETRGTTHRYAYF

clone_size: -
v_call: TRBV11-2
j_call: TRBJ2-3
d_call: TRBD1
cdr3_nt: TGTGCCAGCAGCCCTACCGGGACAGGGTCCGGGCACAGATACGCGTATTTT
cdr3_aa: CASSPTGTGSGHRYAYF

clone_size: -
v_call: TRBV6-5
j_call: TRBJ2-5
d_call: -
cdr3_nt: TGTGCCAGCAGTTATTTTCCGGACCAGGGAAGGGGGGAGCAGTACTTC
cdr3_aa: CASSYFPDQGRGEQYF

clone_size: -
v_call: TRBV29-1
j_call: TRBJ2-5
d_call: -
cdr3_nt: TGCAGCGCTTTCTTCCAAGAGACCCAGTACTTC
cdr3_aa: CSAFFQETQYF

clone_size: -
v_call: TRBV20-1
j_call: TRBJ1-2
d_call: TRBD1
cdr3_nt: TGCAGTGCGAGGGGACAGGGAGATGGCTACACCTTC
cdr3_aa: CSARGQGDGYTF

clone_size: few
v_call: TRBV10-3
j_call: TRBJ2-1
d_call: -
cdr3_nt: TGTGCCATCAGTGAGTCCCGGGACTACCTCCAGGGGAATGAGCAGTTCTTC
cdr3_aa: CAISESRDYLQGNEQFF

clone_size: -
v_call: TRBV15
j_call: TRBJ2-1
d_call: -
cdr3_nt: TGTGCCACCAGCAGCCGTTGGGGAAATGAGCAGTTCTTC
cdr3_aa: CATSSRWGNEQFF

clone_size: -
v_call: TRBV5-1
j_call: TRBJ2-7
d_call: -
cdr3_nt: TGCGCCAGCAGCTTGGATTCTCATGTTCGAGGGGAGCAGTACTTC
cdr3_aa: CASSLDSHVRGEQYF

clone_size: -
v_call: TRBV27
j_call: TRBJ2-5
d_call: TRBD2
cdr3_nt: TGTGCCAGCAGTTTTCGACAGGGACTAGCGGGGGAAAAAGAGACCCAGTACTTC
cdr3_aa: CASSFRQGLAGEKETQYF

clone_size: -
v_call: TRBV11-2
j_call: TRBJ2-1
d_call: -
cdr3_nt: TGTGCCAGCAGCTTAAGTCTGGGGGGCAATGAGCAGTTCTTC
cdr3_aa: CASSLSLGGNEQFF

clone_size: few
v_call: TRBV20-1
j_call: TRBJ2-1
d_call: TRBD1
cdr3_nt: TGCAGTGCTGAACTTAGGACAGGGGGTCCCTATAATGAGCAGTTCTTC
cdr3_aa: CSAELRTGGPYNEQFF

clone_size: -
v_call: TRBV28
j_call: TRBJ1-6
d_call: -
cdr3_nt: TGTGCCAGCACCGAAGAGGGTCGGAATAATTCACCCCTCCACTTT
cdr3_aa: CASTEEGRNNSPLHF

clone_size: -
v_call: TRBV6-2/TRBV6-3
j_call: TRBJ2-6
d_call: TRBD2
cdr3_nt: TGTGCCAGCAGCGGACTAGCGGGCGGCTCTGGGGCCAACGTCCTGACTTTC
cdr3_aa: CASSGLAGGSGANVLTF

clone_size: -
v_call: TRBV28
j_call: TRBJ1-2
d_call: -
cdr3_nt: TGTGCCAGCAGCCCCGCGGAGGGGGGGCATGGCTACACCTTC
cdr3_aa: CASSPAEGGHGYTF

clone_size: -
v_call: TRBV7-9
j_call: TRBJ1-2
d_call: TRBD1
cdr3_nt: TGTGCCAGCAGCCTCGGGACAGTAGGCGGCTACACCTTC
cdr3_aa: CASSLGTVGGYTF

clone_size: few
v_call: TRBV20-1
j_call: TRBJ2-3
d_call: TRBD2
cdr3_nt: TGCAGTGCTAGCGGGAGGTCGGCAGATACGCAGTATTTT
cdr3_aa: CSASGRSADTQYF

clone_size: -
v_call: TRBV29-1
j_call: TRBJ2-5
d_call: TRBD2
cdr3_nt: TGCAGCGTTAAACCGGGACTAGCGGGAGGGACCCAGTACTTC
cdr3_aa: CSVKPGLAGGTQYF

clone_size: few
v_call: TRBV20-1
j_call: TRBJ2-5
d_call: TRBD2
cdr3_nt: TGCAGTGCTAGGACGCCGGGAGGGGGCCAAGAGACCCAGTACTTC
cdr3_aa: CSARTPGGGQETQYF

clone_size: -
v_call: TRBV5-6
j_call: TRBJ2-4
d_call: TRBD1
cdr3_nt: TGTGCCAGCAGCTCGACAGGGGTAGCCAAAAACATTCAGTACTTC
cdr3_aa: CASSSTGVAKNIQYF